This TCR beta chain was sequenced in a study of cytomegalovirus exposure and HLA in healthy donors. On the study more broadly: Across a few hundred genotyped donors, around 80% landed in the Caucasian-associated ancestry cluster.

Germline-derived CDR1 and CDR2 are MNHEY and SMNVEV (reference sequence). This CDR3 region has 13 residues. The PCR ran on 60 Vbeta and 13 Jbeta primers. Sequencing used immunoSEQ multiplex PCR; TCRdb keeps in-frame clones, though not all of them. This table has roughly 180,000 clones, approximately 80% appearing once. The clonotype originates from a female donor in good health and CMV-seronegative. This chain connects TRBV27 to TRBJ2-5; D is ambiguous. The DNA end favors TRBJ2-7, so the J call may be wrong. The specimen sequenced was PBMCs. This chain's CDR3 is CASSPPSGYEQYF. As DNA, the CDR3 is TGTGCCAGCAGCCCCCCGAGTGGTTACGAGCAGTACTTC.